The 10 T cell receptor beta chains reported below all come from one sample, sequenced in a study of T cell responses to AZD1222 COVID-19 vaccine. Profiling relied on immunoSEQ multiplex PCR, and the TCRdb table lists in-frame clones only, not all of them. The sample lists some 120,000 clones; less than 90% were seen once. This specimen was peripheral blood, taken on day 0 of AZD1222 vaccination. All receptors derive from an adult in good health.

This chain connects TRBV18 to TRBJ1-2; 7 bases line up with TRBD1. The V segment lost 0 bases and the J segment 4 bases; nucleotides outside the gene matches: 11. CDR3 length equals 17 residues. Germline values: CDR1 KGHSH, CDR2 LQKENI. CDR3 DNA: TGTGCCAGCTCACCACCTCCCGACAGGGCCTTCCTCTATGGCTACACCTTC. Translation gives CASSPPPDRAFLYGYTF. The complete variable domain, with remaining parts taken from reference TRBV18 and TRBJ1-2, reads NAGVMQNPRHLVRRRGQEARLRCSPMKGHSHVYWYRQLPEEGLKFMVYLQKENIIDESGMPKERFSAEFPKEGPSILRIQQVVRGDSAAYFCASSPPPDRAFLYGYTFGSGTRLTVV.

This sequence joins TRBV7-3 and TRBJ1-5; the D is unclear. V shed 7 bases and J shed 5 bases, with 21 bases lying between them. Germline V gives CDR1 SGHTA, CDR2 FQGTGA. This CDR3 is 16 amino acids long. CDR3 nucleotide sequence: TGTGCCAGCACCGATCTCCGGGCCTCAACCCATCAGCCCCAGCATTTT. This translates into CASTDLRASTHQPQHF.

The rearrangement links TRBV7-2 to TRBJ2-5, with TRBD2 identical over 8 bases. The CDR3 runs 15 residues. Losses at the gene ends were 8 bases for V and 4 bases for J; bases not matched to a gene: 12. Germline assignment: CDR1 SGHTA and CDR2 FQGNSA. The CDR3 here is CASRSGGRFRETQYF. CDR3 nucleotide sequence: TGTGCCAGCCGTTCGGGCGGGAGGTTCAGAGAGACCCAGTACTTC. Using reference TRBV7-2 and TRBJ2-5 for the parts outside the CDR3, the full variable domain is GAGVSQSPSNKVTEKGKDVELRCDPISGHTALYWYRQSLGQGLEFLIYFQGNSAPDKSGLPSDRFSAERTGGSVSTLTIQRTQQEDSAVYLCASRSGGRFRETQYFGPGTRLLVL.

The rearrangement uses TRBV27 and TRBJ2-1; no clear D gene. Deletions cut 4 bases from V and 1 base from J, with 5 bases between. CDR3 size: 13 residues. The germline V gene has CDR1 MNHEY and CDR2 SMNVEV (reference sequence). The CDR3 reads CASSSRSYNEQFF. In nucleotides, the CDR3 is TGTGCCAGCAGTTCTCGGTCCTACAATGAGCAGTTCTTC.

The chain couples TRBV4-1 to TRBJ2-6; D is unclear. V lost 3 bases to trimming and J lost 0 bases, with 12 bases between them. Per germline, CDR1 MGHRA and CDR2 YSYEKL. The CDR3 sequence is 17 residues long. CDR3 region: CASSQLGLTSGANVLTF. The CDR3, as DNA: TGCGCCAGCAGCCAGTTGGGCCTAACCTCTGGGGCCAACGTCCTGACTTTC.

V is TRBV6-5 and J is TRBJ2-1, with unresolved D. Trimming cost V 6 bases and J 6 bases, with 9 bases left between them. From germline, CDR1 is MNHEY and CDR2 SVGAGI. CDR3 length: 12 amino acids. The CDR3 nucleotides are TGTGCCAGCAGCCGTGACGGCAATGAGCAGTTCTTC. It specifies CASSRDGNEQFF.

V and J are TRBV24-1 and TRBJ2-2; a possible D gene is TRBD2 (5 bases). This CDR3 is built from 15 residues. Germline CDR1 reads KGHDR; CDR2 reads SFDVKD. V was cut by 4 bases and J by 4 bases, with 12 bases left in between. This chain's CDR3 is CATSDPGSSTGELFF. CDR3 DNA: TGTGCCACCAGTGACCCGGGGTCCTCCACCGGGGAGCTGTTTTTT.

The rearrangement links TRBV13 to TRBJ2-1; no firm D call. CDR3 length: 18 amino acids. V shed 1 base and J shed 6 bases, with 22 bases lying between them. CDR1 and CDR2 from the germline V gene are PRHDT and FYEKMQ (reference sequence). The CDR3 is CASSLEWDKGLLFNEQFF. CDR3 nucleotide sequence: TGTGCCAGCAGCTTAGAGTGGGATAAAGGCCTTCTATTCAATGAGCAGTTCTTC.

The gene calls are TRBV15 and TRBJ1-6, with D unclear. V was trimmed by 0 bases and J by 11 bases, leaving 11 bases between them. This CDR3 is built from 14 residues. Per germline, CDR1 LNHNV and CDR2 YYDKDF (reference sequence). CDR3 loop: CATSRDRAHAPLHF. The CDR3 region has the DNA TGTGCCACCAGCAGAGATCGGGCCCACGCACCCCTCCACTTT.

J is TRBJ2-2 and V is TRBV7-3; the match to TRBD2 covers 9 bases. The CDR3 spans 17 residues. Germline V gene sequence: CDR1 SGHTA, CDR2 FQGTGA. Trimming at V came to 5 bases and at J to 1 base, leaving 8 bases not matched to a gene. CDR3 amino acids: CASSPAGGALNTGELFF. DNA for the CDR3: TGTGCCAGCAGCCCCGCGGGGGGGGCGTTGAACACCGGGGAGCTGTTTTTT.